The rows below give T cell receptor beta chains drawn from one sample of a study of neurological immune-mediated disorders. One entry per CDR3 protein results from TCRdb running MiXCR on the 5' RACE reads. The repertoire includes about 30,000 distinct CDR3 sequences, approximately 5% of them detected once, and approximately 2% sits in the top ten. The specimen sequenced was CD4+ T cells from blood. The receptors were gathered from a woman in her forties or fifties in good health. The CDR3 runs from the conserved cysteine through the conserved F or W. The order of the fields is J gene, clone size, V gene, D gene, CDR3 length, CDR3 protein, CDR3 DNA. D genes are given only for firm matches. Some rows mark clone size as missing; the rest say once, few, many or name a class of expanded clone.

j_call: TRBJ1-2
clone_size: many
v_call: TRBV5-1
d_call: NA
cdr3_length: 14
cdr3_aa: CASSLYNSAYGYTF
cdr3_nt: TGCGCCAGCAGCTTGTACAACAGCGCCTATGGCTACACCTTC

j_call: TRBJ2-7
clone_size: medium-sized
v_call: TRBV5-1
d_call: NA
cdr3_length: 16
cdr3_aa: CASSLVGSGALYEQYF
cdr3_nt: TGCGCCAGCAGCTTGGTTGGGTCGGGGGCGCTCTACGAGCAGTACTTC

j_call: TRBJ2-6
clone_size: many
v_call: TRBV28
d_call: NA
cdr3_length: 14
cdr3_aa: CASSPTLGANVLTF
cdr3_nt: TGTGCCAGCAGCCCGACGTTGGGGGCCAACGTCCTGACTTTC

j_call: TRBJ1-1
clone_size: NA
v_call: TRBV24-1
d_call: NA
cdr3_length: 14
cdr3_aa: CATSESGTLAEAFF
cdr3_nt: TGTGCCACCAGTGAGTCCGGGACGTTGGCTGAAGCTTTCTTT

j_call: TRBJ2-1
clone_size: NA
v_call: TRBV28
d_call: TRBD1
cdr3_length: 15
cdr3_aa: CASSRTGPTYNEQFF
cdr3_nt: TGTGCCAGCAGTCGGACAGGGCCAACCTACAATGAGCAGTTCTTC

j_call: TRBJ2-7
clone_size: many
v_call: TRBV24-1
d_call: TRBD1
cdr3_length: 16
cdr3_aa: CATSEPDREHLYEQYF
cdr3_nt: TGTGCCACCAGTGAACCGGACAGGGAACATTTGTACGAGCAGTACTTC

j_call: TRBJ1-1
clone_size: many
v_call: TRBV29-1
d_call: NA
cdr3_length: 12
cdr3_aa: CSVVAGNTEAFF
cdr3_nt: TGCAGCGTTGTTGCGGGGAACACTGAAGCTTTCTTT

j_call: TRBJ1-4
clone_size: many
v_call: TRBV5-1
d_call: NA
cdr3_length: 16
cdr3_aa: CASSLGPRLGDEKLFF
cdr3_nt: TGCGCCAGCAGCTTGGGGCCCCGCCTGGGGGATGAAAAACTGTTTTTT

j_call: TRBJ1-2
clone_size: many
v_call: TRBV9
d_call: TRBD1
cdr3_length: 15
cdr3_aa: CASSPGGQANYGYTF
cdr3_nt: TGTGCCAGCAGCCCAGGGGGGCAAGCTAACTATGGCTACACCTTC

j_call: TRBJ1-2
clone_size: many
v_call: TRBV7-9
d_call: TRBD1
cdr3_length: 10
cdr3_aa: CASSGGTATF
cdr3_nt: TGTGCCAGCAGCGGAGGGACAGCTACCTTC